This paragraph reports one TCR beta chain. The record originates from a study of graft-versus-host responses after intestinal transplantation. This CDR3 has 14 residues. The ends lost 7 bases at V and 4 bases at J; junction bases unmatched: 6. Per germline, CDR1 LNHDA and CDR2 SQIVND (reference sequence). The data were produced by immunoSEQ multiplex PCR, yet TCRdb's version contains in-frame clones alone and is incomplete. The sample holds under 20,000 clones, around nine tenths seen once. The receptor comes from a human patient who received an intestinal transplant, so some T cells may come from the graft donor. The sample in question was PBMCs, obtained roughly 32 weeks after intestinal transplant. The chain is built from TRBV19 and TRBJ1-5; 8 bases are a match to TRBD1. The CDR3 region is CASTRTGFNQPQHF. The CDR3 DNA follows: TGTGCCAGTACCAGGACAGGGTTTAATCAGCCCCAGCATTTT. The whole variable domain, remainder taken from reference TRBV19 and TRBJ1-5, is DGGITQSPKYLFRKEGQNVTLSCEQNLNHDAMYWYRQDPGQGLRLIYYSQIVNDFQKGDIAEGYSVSREKKESFPLTVTSAQKNPTAFYLCASTRTGFNQPQHFGDGTRLSIL.